This entry lists 24 T cell receptor beta chains sequenced from one sample in a study of PD-1 blockade in classical Hodgkin lymphoma. As for time point: cycle 4 day 1 (C4D1), after five to seven weeks of nivolumab. All the patients suffered relapse after autologous stem cell transplantation, and brentuximab vedotin exposure differed. Data came from immunoSEQ multiplex PCR; TCRdb stores just in-frame clones and leaves some out. The sample consists of about 41,000 clones, 69% of them appearing once. The source was peripheral blood mononuclear cells (PBMCs), collected before the fourth cycle of nivolumab. Receptors originate from a human donor with classical Hodgkin lymphoma.

The rearrangement links TRBV5-1 to TRBJ2-1, with a weak D call TRBD2 (5 bases). There are 12 residues in the CDR3. Germline values: CDR1 SGHRS, CDR2 YFSETQ. Between the trimmed V and J ends, which lost 3 bases and 6 bases, there was a span of 7 bases. CDR3 amino acids: CASSSDSNEQFF. In DNA form, the CDR3 reads TGCGCCAGCAGCTCGGACTCCAATGAGCAGTTCTTC.

This chain connects TRBV21-1 to TRBJ2-3. TRBV21-1 is a listed pseudogene. This CDR3 has 17 amino acids. The CDR3 DNA reads as TGTGCCAGCAGCCCGCACCCGGGGCCCACTAGCACAGATACGCAGTATTTT. Its protein product is CASSPHPGPTSTDTQYF.

This rearrangement joins TRBV6-5 to TRBJ2-1, with a tentative D call TRBD1 (6 bases). Germline values: CDR1 MNHEY, CDR2 SVGAGI. V lost 3 bases to trimming and J lost 0 bases, with 12 bases between them. This CDR3 is 16 amino acids long. The DNA for the CDR3 is TGTGCCAGCAGTTATAGGGGGACCAGCTCCTACAATGAGCAGTTCTTC. Encoded protein: CASSYRGTSSYNEQFF.

This clone showed up just a few times. The chain links TRBV2 to TRBJ1-2, with D perhaps matching TRBD1 (5 bases). CDR1 SNHLY and CDR2 FYNNEI come from the germline V gene. The CDR3 length is 16 residues. V lost 5 bases and J lost 7, with 23 bases in between. The CDR3 loop is CASSPPGVARFGGYTF. For the CDR3, the DNA is TGTGCCAGCAGTCCCCCGGGGGTGGCGCGGTTCGGTGGCTACACCTTC.

The rearrangement links TRBV5-8 to TRBJ2-6; no definite D call. The CDR3 runs to 15 residues. In germline, CDR1 is SGHTS, CDR2 YDEGEE. The V gene lost 2 bases and the J gene lost 2 bases, with 8 bases spanning the gap. This CDR3 is CASSFFGAGANVLTF. CDR3 in DNA: TGTGCCAGCAGCTTTTTTGGGGCTGGGGCCAACGTCCTGACTTTC.

The V call is TRBV5-4, the J call TRBJ1-2; D is undetermined. Germline CDR1 is SGHNT and CDR2 is YYREEE (reference sequence). V was clipped by 0 bases and J by 4 bases, with 13 bases between them. The CDR3 covers 15 residues. For the CDR3, the DNA is TGTGCCAGCAGCTTGGCTGCAGGAGCGTCCTATGGCTACACCTTC. Translation gives CASSLAAGASYGYTF.

The gene calls are TRBV30 and TRBJ2-7; perhaps TRBD1 as D (5 bases). The ends were cut back, 0 bases at V and 7 bases at J, with 19 bases in the middle. Germline CDR1 is GTSNPN and CDR2 is SVGIG (reference sequence). This CDR3 region has 15 residues. CDR3 amino acids: CAWSVPDRELREQYF. The CDR3 DNA reads TGTGCCTGGAGTGTACCAGACAGAGAACTGAGGGAGCAGTACTTC.

The rearrangement joins TRBV5-1 to TRBJ1-1; D is unresolved. CDR1 is SGHRS, CDR2 YFSETQ, per germline. The CDR3 runs 13 residues. Deletions cut 3 bases from V and 0 bases from J, with 6 bases between. The CDR3 spells CASSSLLNTEAFF. The CDR3, as DNA: TGCGCCAGCAGCTCCCTATTGAACACTGAAGCTTTCTTT.

This chain uses TRBV9 with TRBJ2-3; D is tentatively TRBD1 or TRBD2 (6 bases each). The V end lost 1 base, the J end lost 2 bases, and 11 bases lay between the germline ends. This CDR3 is built from 15 residues. Germline CDR1 SGDLS, CDR2 YYNGEE. The CDR3 protein is CASSVWGAPTDTQYF. CDR3 DNA sequence: TGTGCCAGCAGCGTATGGGGGGCCCCCACAGATACGCAGTATTTT.

In its sample, this clone was seen once. The genes are TRBV30 and TRBJ1-6, with 7 bases aligning to TRBD1. Trimming cost V 5 bases and J 10 bases; bases outside gene matches: 5. CDR3 size: 12 residues. Germline V gene data show CDR1 as GTSNPN and CDR2 as SVGIG (reference sequence). The CDR3 DNA is TGTGCCTGGGCCGGGACAGACTCACCCCTCCACTTT. Its translation is CAWAGTDSPLHF. The full variable domain, completed using reference TRBV30 and TRBJ1-6, is SQTIHQWPATLVQPVGSPLSLECTVEGTSNPNLYWYRQAAGRGLQLLFYSVGIGQISSEVPQNLSASRPQDRQFILSSKKLLLSDSGFYLCAWAGTDSPLHFGNGTRLTVT.

The J gene is TRBJ1-6, the V gene TRBV12-2; the D call TRBD1 from the table was never checked on the DNA. TRBV12-2 is marked as a pseudogene. CDR3 size: 15 residues. The chain's CDR3 is CASRLVQGCNSPLHF. Here the CDR3 DNA reads TGTGCAAGTCGCTTAGTCCAGGGTTGTAATTCACCCCTCCACTTT.

The chain couples TRBV6-5 to TRBJ1-1, with a possible D match to TRBD1 (6 bases). Germline V CDR1 and CDR2: MNHEY, SVGAGI. The CDR3 totals 16 residues. V was clipped by 2 bases and J by 1 base, with 14 bases between them. The DNA of the CDR3 is TGTGCCAGCAGTTACGGGCTCAGGGGTCAGAACACTGAAGCTTTCTTT. Its translation: CASSYGLRGQNTEAFF.

In this sample, this clone turned up once. The rearrangement uses TRBV6-7 and TRBJ2-1, with 8 bases aligning to TRBD2. TRBV6-7 is treated as an ORF (open reading frame) with a function not yet certain. Trimming at V came to 7 bases and at J to 6 bases, leaving 11 bases not matched to a gene. This CDR3 contains 15 residues. CDR3 in amino acids: CASTIPGGPGNEQFF. The CDR3 nucleotides are TGTGCCAGCACCATACCGGGGGGGCCGGGCAATGAGCAGTTCTTC.

This clone occurred a few times. Relative to the germline gene, one junction end is altered; a read error may explain this. The gene calls are TRBV4-2 and TRBJ1-1, with no clear D. The CDR3 is 13 residues long. Germline V CDR1 and CDR2: LGHNA, YNFKEQ. CDR3: CASSQGNIRRVDF. As DNA, the CDR3 is TGTGCCAGCAGCCAAGGGAATATCCGTCGGGTAGATTTT.

The chain combines TRBV5-1 with TRBJ2-7; D remains unclear. The germline gives CDR1 SGHRS, CDR2 YFSETQ. Trimming cost V 0 bases and J 3 bases, with 7 bases left between them. CDR3 size: 13 residues. The CDR3 here is CASSLGLYYEQYF. CDR3 DNA: TGCGCCAGCAGCTTGGGACTTTACTACGAGCAGTACTTC.

This chain uses TRBV5-4 with TRBJ2-7; 8 bases are shared with TRBD1. The CDR3 is made up of 14 amino acids. Germline V CDR1 and CDR2: SGHNT, YYREEE (reference sequence). Trimming removed 6 bases from V and 6 bases from J; junction bases left unmatched: 11. In nucleotides, the CDR3 is TGTGCCAGCAAGGTCGAACAGGGGGGTTTCGAGCAGTACTTC. It is translated as CASKVEQGGFEQYF.

The J gene is TRBJ2-5, the V gene TRBV19; unclear D gene. Trimming cost V 4 bases and J 5 bases, with 11 bases left between them. This CDR3 spans 13 amino acids. Germline V gene data show CDR1 as LNHDA and CDR2 as SQIVND (reference sequence). This CDR3 is CASSSDTEETQYF. CDR3 in DNA: TGTGCCAGTAGTAGTGACACGGAGGAGACCCAGTACTTC. Filled out from reference TRBV19 and TRBJ2-5, the complete variable domain reads DGGITQSPKYLFRKEGQNVTLSCEQNLNHDAMYWYRQDPGQGLRLIYYSQIVNDFQKGDIAEGYSVSREKKESFPLTVTSAQKNPTAFYLCASSSDTEETQYFGPGTRLLVL.

The V gene is TRBV19, the J gene TRBJ1-1, with TRBD1 as a possible D gene (5 bases). The V gene lost 7 bases and the J gene lost 5 bases, with 17 bases spanning the gap. Germline V gene sequence: CDR1 LNHDA, CDR2 SQIVND (reference sequence). The CDR3 loop spans 14 amino acids. For the CDR3, the DNA is TGTGCCAGTACCTTCCAGGGAGGAGGAACTGAAGCTTTCTTT. It specifies CASTFQGGGTEAFF.

The chain couples TRBV5-1 to TRBJ2-5; 11 bases are a match to TRBD2. There are 16 residues in the CDR3. CDR1 is SGHRS and CDR2 is YFSETQ in the germline V gene. V gave up 3 bases and J gave up 5 bases; unmatched junction bases: 9. The DNA for the CDR3 is TGCGCCAGCAGCTCGACCCTAGCGGGGGGCGGGGAGACCCAGTACTTC. This codes for CASSSTLAGGGETQYF.

The chain recombines TRBV7-2 with TRBJ2-5; D perhaps matches TRBD1 (6 bases). Trimming removed 6 bases at V and 0 bases at J, with 17 bases between. The CDR3 consists of 16 residues. Germline V gene data show CDR1 as SGHTA and CDR2 as FQGNSA. CDR3 amino acids: CASRKQGPEYQETQYF. The CDR3 bases are TGTGCCAGCAGAAAACAGGGACCCGAGTACCAAGAGACCCAGTACTTC.

A few counts support this clone. The chain uses TRBV9 and TRBJ2-1; D not certain. The CDR3 is made up of 16 amino acids. Deletions cut 2 bases from V and 0 bases from J, with 12 bases between. Germline-derived CDR1 and CDR2 are SGDLS and YYNGEE. CDR3 amino acids: CASSVSFGPSYNEQFF. The CDR3 DNA is TGTGCCAGCAGCGTCTCCTTTGGACCCTCCTACAATGAGCAGTTCTTC.

The chain employs TRBV9 and TRBJ2-5; no firm D call. The CDR3 runs to 14 residues. V was cut by 0 bases and J by 3 bases, with 9 bases left in between. The germline V gene encodes CDR1 SGDLS and CDR2 YYNGEE. The CDR3 DNA reads TGTGCCAGCAGCGTAGACGGACGAGAAGAGACCCAGTACTTC. This translates into CASSVDGREETQYF.

The chain uses TRBV9 and TRBJ2-5; D may be TRBD2 (5 bases). V was pared by 2 bases and J by 1 base, with 12 bases between. This CDR3 region has 15 residues. The germline V gene encodes CDR1 SGDLS and CDR2 YYNGEE. CDR3 sequence reads: CASSVGMVSQETQYF. The CDR3 bases are TGTGCCAGCAGCGTCGGGATGGTGAGCCAAGAGACCCAGTACTTC.

This clone showed up just once. The J gene is TRBJ1-2, the V gene TRBV28; 7 bases align to TRBD1. This CDR3 comprises 16 residues. CDR1 is MDHEN, CDR2 SYDVKM, per germline. The ends lost 2 bases at V and 0 bases at J; junction bases unmatched: 6. In nucleotides, the CDR3 is TGTGCCAGCAGTTTACCTTGGACAGGCGCTAACTATGGCTACACCTTC. It specifies CASSLPWTGANYGYTF.